This T cell receptor beta chain originates from a study of blood T cell repertoires in COVID-19. Sequencing used immunoSEQ multiplex PCR; TCRdb keeps in-frame clones, though not all of them. This table has under 150,000 clones, approximately 85% appearing once. Germline CDR1 MGHRA, CDR2 YSYEKL. V lost 2 bases and J lost 5, with 18 bases in between. This CDR3 comprises 16 residues. The sequenced sample consisted of peripheral blood. The rearrangement links TRBV4-1 to TRBJ1-1; D is undetermined. The receptor was isolated from a woman aged 55-75 years with COVID-19, enrolled during active disease. In DNA, the CDR3 is TGCGCCAGCAGCCAACCCACGCGAGGTAGAGAAACTGAAGCTTTCTTT. Its protein is CASSQPTRGRETEAFF.